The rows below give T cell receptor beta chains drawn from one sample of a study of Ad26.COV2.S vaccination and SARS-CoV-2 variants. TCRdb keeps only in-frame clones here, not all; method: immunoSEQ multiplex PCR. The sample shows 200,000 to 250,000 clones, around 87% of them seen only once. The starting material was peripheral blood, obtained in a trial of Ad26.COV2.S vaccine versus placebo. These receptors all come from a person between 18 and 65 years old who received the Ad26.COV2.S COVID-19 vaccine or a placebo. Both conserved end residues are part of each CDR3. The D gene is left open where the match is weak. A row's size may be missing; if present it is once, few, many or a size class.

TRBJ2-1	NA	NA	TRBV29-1	TGCAGCGCCCCGGAACAGCTGGCCTACAATGAGCAGTTCTTC	CSAPEQLAYNEQFF
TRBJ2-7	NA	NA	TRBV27	TGTGCCAGCAGTGCCTCCCCCCTCCCGGACATCTCCTACGAGCAGTACTTC	CASSASPLPDISYEQYF
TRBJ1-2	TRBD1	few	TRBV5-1	TGCGCCAGCAGCTTGGGACAGGGGGTAGGCTATGGCTACACCTTC	CASSLGQGVGYGYTF
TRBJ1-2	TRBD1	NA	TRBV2	TGTGCCAGCATTAGGACAGGGGGACACGCTAACTATGGCTACACCTTC	CASIRTGGHANYGYTF
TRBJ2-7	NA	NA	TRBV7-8	TGTGCCAGCAGCTTAGCGGGGAGAACCTACGAGCAGTACTTC	CASSLAGRTYEQYF
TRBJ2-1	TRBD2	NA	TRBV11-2	TGTGCCAGCAGCCCTAGACTAGCGGGGGACAATGAGCAGTTCTTC	CASSPRLAGDNEQFF
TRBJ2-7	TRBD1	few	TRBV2	TGTGCCAGCAGAGATGGGACAGGGCTCACCTACGAGCAGTACTTC	CASRDGTGLTYEQYF
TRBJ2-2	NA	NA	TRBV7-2	TGTGCCAGCAGCTTACGGTCCCACGCGAACACCGGGGAGCTGTTTTTT	CASSLRSHANTGELFF
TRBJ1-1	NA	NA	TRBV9	TGTGCCAGCAGCGTAGCTACGGGAGGGCCTAACACTGAAGCTTTCTTT	CASSVATGGPNTEAFF
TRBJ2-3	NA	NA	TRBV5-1	TGCGCCAGCAGCCCGGACTTAAGCACAGATACGCAGTATTTT	CASSPDLSTDTQYF
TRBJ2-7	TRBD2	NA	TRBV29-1	TGCAGCGTTGAAGGGTCGGGGACTAGCGGGATCGGCCCCTACGAGCAGTACTTC	CSVEGSGTSGIGPYEQYF
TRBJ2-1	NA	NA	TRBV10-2	TGCGCCAGCAGTGAGGGGTTTTATGAGCAGTTCTTC	CASSEGFYEQFF
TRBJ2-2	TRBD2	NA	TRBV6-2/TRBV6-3	TGTGCCAGCAGTCTCAAGCGGGGGGGCACCGGGGAGCTGTTTTTT	CASSLKRGGTGELFF
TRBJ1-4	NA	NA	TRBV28	TGTGCCAGCAGCCCTGTTCAGGCAATTAATGAAAAACTGTTTTTT	CASSPVQAINEKLFF
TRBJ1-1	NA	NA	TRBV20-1	TGCAGTGCTAGAGATCGGAGTGAAGCTTTCTTT	CSARDRSEAFF
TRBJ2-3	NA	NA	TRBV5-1	TGCGCCAGCAGCTTGGGGACAGACTGGGATACGCAGTATTTT	CASSLGTDWDTQYF
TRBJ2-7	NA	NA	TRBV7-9	TGTGCCAGCAGCTTAGCGGGCTACTCCTACGAGCAGTACTTC	CASSLAGYSYEQYF
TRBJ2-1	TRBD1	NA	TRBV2	TGTGCCAGCAGGGCGACAGGGGGCATCCACAATGAGCAGTTCTTC	CASRATGGIHNEQFF
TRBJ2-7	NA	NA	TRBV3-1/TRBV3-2	TGTGCCAGCAGCCAGGCAGGGCCCAGCTCCTACGAGCAGTACTTC	CASSQAGPSSYEQYF